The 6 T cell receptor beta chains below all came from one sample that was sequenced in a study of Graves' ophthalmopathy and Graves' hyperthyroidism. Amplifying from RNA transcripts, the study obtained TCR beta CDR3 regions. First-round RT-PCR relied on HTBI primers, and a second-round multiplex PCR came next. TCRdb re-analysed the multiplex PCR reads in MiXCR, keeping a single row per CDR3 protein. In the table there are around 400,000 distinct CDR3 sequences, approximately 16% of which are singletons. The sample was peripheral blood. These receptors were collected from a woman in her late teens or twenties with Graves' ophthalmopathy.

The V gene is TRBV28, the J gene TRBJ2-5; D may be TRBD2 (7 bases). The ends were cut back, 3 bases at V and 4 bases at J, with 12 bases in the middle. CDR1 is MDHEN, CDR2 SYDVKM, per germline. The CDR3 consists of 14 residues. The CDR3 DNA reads TGTGCCAGCAGTTTGGGGGGGCTGGGAGAGACCCAGTACTTC. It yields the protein CASSLGGLGETQYF.

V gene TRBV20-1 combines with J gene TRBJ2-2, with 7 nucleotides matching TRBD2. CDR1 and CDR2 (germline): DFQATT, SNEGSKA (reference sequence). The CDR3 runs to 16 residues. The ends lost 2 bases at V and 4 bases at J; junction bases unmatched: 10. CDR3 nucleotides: TGCAGTGCTAGAAGAGGTGCGGGAGCCGGCACCGGGGAGCTGTTTTTT. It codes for CSARRGAGAGTGELFF.

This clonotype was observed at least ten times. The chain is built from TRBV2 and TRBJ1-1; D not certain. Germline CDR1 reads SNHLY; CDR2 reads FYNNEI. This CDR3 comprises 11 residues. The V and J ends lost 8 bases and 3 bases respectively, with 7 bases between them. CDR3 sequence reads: CASSLYTEAFF. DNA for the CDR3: TGTGCCAGCTCCTTATACACTGAAGCTTTCTTT.

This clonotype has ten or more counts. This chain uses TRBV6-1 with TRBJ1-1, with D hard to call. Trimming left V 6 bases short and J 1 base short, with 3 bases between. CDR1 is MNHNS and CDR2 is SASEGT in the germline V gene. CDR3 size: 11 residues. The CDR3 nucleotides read TGTGCCAGCAGGAAGAACACTGAAGCTTTCTTT. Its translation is CASRKNTEAFF.

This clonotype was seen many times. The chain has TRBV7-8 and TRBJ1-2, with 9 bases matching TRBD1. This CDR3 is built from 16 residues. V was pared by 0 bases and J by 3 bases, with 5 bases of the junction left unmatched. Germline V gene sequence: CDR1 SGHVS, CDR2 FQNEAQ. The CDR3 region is CASSLASGQGDYGYTF. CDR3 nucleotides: TGTGCCAGCAGCTTAGCCTCGGGACAGGGTGACTATGGCTACACCTTC.

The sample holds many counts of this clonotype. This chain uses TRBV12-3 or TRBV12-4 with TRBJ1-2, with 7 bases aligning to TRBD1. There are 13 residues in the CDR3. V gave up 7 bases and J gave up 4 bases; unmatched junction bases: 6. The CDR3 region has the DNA TGTGCCAGCACCCTGGGACAGCGCTATGGCTACACCTTC. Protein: CASTLGQRYGYTF.